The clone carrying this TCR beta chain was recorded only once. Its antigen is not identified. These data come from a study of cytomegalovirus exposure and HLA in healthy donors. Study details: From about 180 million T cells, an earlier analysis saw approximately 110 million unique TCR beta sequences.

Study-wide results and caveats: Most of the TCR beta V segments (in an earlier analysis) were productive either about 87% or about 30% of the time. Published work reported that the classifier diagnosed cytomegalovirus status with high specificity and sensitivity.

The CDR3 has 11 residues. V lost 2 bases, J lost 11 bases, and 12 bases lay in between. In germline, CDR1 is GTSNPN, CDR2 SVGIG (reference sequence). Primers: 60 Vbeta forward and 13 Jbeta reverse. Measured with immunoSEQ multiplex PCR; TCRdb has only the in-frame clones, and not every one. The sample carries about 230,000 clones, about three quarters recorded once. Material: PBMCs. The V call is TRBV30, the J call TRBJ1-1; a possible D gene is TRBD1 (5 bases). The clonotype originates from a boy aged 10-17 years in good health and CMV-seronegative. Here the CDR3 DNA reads TGTGCCTGGAGTATGTCAGGGCTGGCTTTCTTT. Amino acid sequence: CAWSMSGLAFF. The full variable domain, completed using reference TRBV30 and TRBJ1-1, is SQTIHQWPATLVQPVGSPLSLECTVEGTSNPNLYWYRQAAGRGLQLLFYSVGIGQISSEVPQNLSASRPQDRQFILSSKKLLLSDSGFYLCAWSMSGLAFFGQGTRLTVV.